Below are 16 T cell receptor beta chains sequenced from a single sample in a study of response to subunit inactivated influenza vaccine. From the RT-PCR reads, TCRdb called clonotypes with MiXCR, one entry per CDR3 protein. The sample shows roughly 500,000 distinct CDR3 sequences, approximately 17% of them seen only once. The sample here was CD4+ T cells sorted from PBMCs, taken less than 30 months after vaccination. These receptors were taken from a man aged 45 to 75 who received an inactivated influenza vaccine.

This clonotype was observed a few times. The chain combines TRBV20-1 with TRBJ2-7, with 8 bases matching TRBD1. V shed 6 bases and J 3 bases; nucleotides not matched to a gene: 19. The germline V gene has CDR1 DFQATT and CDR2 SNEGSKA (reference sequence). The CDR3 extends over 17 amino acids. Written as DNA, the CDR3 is TGCAGTGCAGTAGGGACAGGAGAAACAACTAATTACTACGAGCAGTACTTC. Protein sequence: CSAVGTGETTNYYEQYF.

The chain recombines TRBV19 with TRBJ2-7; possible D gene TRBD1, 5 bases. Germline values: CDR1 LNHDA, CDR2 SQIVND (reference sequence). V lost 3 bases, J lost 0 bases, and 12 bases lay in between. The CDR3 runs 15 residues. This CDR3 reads CASSIRQGYSYEQYF. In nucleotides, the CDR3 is TGTGCCAGTAGTATCCGGCAGGGATACTCCTACGAGCAGTACTTC.

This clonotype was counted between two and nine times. The CDR3 coding sequence is TGTGCCAGCAGCCAAGGTCCTAGCGGGAGGACCGAGCAGTACTTC. Its translation is CASSQGPSGRTEQYF. The J gene is TRBJ2-7, the V gene TRBV3-1; TRBD2 agrees at 11 bases. This CDR3 has 15 residues. V lost 1 base and J lost 6; bases outside the gene matches: 5. Germline CDR1 is LGHDT and CDR2 is YNNKEL (reference sequence).

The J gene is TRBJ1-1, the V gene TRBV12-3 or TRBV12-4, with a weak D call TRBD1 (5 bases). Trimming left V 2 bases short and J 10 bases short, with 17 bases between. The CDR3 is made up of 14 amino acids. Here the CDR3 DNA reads TGTGCCAGCAGTTTATCATCGGGGGTTGCGGGAGCTTTCTTT. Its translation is CASSLSSGVAGAFF.

The CDR3 nucleotides read TGTGCCAGCAGCGTGGGAGGGGGCGGCTACAATGAGCAGTTCTTC. This sequence encodes CASSVGGGGYNEQFF. The chain uses TRBV2 and TRBJ2-1; D may match TRBD1 or TRBD2 (7 bases each). The CDR3 is made up of 15 amino acids. V was pared by 6 bases and J by 3 bases, with 15 bases between. Germline-derived CDR1 and CDR2 are SNHLY and FYNNEI.

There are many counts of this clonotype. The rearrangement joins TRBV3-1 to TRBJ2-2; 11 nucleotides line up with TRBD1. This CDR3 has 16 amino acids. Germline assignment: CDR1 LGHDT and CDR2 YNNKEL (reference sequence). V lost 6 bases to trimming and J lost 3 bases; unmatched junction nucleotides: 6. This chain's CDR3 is CASRPRTGGYTGELFF. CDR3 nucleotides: TGTGCCAGCAGACCGAGGACAGGGGGCTACACCGGGGAGCTGTTTTTT.

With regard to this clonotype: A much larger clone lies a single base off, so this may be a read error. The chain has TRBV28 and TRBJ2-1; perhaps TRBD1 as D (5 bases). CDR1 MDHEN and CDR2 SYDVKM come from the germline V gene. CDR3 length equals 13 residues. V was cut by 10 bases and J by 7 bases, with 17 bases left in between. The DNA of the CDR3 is TGTGCCAACAGGCAGAGACGGACAAATGAGCAGTTCTTC. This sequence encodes CANRQRRTNEQFF.

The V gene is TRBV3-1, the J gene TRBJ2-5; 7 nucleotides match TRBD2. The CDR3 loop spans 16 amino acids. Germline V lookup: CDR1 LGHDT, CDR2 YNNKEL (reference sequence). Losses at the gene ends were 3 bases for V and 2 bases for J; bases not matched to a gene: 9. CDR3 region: CASSQRGAGEQETQYF. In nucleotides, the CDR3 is TGTGCCAGCAGCCAGAGAGGGGCGGGGGAACAAGAGACCCAGTACTTC.

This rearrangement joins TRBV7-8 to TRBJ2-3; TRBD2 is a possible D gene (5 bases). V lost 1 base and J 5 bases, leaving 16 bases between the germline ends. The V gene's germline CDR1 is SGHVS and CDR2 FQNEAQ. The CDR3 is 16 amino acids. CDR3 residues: CASSLGGIQRGDTQYF. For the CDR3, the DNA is TGTGCCAGCAGCTTAGGGGGAATACAACGGGGAGATACGCAGTATTTT.

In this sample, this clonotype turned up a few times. The CDR3 spells CASSTKTGPYEQYF. The CDR3 DNA follows: TGTGCCAGCAGCACTAAGACAGGACCGTACGAGCAGTACTTC. This rearrangement joins TRBV9 to TRBJ2-7, with a possible D match to TRBD1 (6 bases). The CDR3 has 14 amino acids. V shed 4 bases and J shed 4 bases, with 15 bases lying between them. Germline CDR1 reads SGDLS; CDR2 reads YYNGEE.

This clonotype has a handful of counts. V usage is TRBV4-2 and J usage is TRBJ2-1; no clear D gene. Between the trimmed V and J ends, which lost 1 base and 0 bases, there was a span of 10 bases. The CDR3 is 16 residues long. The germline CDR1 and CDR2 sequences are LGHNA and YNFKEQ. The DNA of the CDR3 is TGTGCCAGCAGCCAAGTCACTATTAGCTCCTACAATGAGCAGTTCTTC. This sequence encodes CASSQVTISSYNEQFF.

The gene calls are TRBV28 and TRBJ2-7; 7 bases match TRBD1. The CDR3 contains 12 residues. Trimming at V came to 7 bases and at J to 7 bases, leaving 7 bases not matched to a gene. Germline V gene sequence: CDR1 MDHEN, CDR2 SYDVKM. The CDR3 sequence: CASTGPGQEQYF. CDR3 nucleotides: TGTGCCAGCACCGGGCCGGGACAGGAGCAGTACTTC. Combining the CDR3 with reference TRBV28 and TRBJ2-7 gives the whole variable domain DVKVTQSSRYLVKRTGEKVFLECVQDMDHENMFWYRQDPGLGLRLIYFSYDVKMKEKGDIPEGYSVSREKKERFSLILESASTNQTSMYLCASTGPGQEQYFGPGTRLTVT.

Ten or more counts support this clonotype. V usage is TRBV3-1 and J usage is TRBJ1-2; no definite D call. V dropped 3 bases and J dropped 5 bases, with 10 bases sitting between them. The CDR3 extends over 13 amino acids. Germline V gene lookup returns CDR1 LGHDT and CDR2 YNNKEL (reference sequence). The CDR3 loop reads CASSHKARYGYTF. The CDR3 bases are TGTGCCAGCAGCCACAAGGCCCGGTATGGCTACACCTTC.

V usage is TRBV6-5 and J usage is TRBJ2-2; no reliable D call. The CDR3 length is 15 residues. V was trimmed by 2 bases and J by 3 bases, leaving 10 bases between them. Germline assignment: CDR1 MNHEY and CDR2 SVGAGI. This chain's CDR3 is CASSYKVSYTGELFF. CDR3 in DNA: TGTGCCAGCAGTTACAAAGTTAGCTACACCGGGGAGCTGTTTTTT.

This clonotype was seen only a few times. The CDR3 spells CASSLDGSGSRHEQFF. The CDR3 DNA follows: TGTGCCAGCAGCTTAGATGGTAGCGGGAGTCGGCATGAGCAGTTCTTC. The chain employs TRBV7-2 and TRBJ2-1; 9 nucleotides line up with TRBD2. From germline, CDR1 is SGHTA and CDR2 FQGNSA. The trim removed 1 base at V and 8 bases at J, leaving 9 bases unmatched. There are 16 residues in the CDR3.

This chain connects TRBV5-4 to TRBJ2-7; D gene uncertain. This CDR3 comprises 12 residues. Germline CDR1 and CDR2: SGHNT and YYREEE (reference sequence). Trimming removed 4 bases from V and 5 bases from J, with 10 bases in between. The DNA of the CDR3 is TGTGCCAGCAGCACCCACAAAGACGAGCAGTACTTC. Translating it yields CASSTHKDEQYF.